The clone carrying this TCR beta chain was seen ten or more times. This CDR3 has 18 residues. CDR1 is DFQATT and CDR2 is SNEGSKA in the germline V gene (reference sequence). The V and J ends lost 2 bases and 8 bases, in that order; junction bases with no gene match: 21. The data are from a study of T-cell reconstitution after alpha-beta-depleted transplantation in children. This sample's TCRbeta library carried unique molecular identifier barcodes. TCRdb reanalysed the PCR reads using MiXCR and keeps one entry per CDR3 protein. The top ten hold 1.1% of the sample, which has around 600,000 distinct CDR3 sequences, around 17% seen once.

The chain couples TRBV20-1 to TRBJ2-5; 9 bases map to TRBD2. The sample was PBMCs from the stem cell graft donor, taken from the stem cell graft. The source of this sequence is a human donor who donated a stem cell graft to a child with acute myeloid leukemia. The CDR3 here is CSARPPLGPSGDQGTQYF. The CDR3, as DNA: TGCAGTGCTAGACCCCCACTAGGCCCTAGCGGGGACCAAGGAACCCAGTACTTC.